Listed below are T cell receptor beta chains from one sample, sequenced in a study of cytomegalovirus exposure and HLA in healthy donors. Produced via immunoSEQ multiplex PCR; TCRdb's table is partial and in-frame only. Seen here are roughly 120,000 clones, about 74% observed once, and the top ten hold around 5%. Sequencing used PBMCs. The receptors shown here come from a man aged 25-45 years in good health and CMV-seropositive. The CDR3 runs from the conserved cysteine through the conserved F or W. Fields, in order: V gene, clone size, J gene, D gene, CDR3 protein, CDR3 DNA. A D gene is named only where the DNA matches it firmly. Size is omitted from some rows. Given values are once, few, many or a class for expanded clones.

TRBV4-2,.,TRBJ2-1,TRBD2,CASSRTLAGGINEQFF,TGTGCCAGCAGCCGCACTCTAGCGGGGGGGATTAATGAGCAGTTCTTC
TRBV4-1,.,TRBJ1-1,TRBD1,CASRQGMNTEAFF,TGCGCCAGCCGACAGGGGATGAACACTGAAGCTTTCTTT
TRBV7-9,.,TRBJ2-2,.,CASSLVGGTGELFF,TGTGCCAGCAGCTTAGTCGGGGGCACCGGGGAGCTGTTTTTT
TRBV19,.,TRBJ1-2,.,CASTLSTGNYGYTF,TGTGCCAGTACTCTCAGTACAGGGAACTATGGCTACACCTTC
TRBV5-1,.,TRBJ1-1,.,CASSLSPGDTEAFF,TGCGCCAGCAGCTTGTCCCCGGGGGACACTGAAGCTTTCTTT
TRBV7-2,.,TRBJ1-1,.,CASSLAGGARTEAFF,TGTGCCAGCAGCTTAGCGGGGGGGGCGAGGACTGAAGCTTTCTTT
TRBV7-9,few,TRBJ1-2,.,CASSLEARGDGYTF,TGTGCCAGCAGCTTGGAGGCCCGGGGAGATGGCTACACCTTC
TRBV7-9,.,TRBJ2-7,TRBD1,CASRAGGAGTYEQYF,TGTGCCAGCAGGGCAGGGGGCGCAGGGACCTACGAGCAGTACTTC
TRBV30,.,TRBJ2-7,.,CAWSPNLEMAEQYF,TGTGCCTGGAGTCCCAACCTGGAGATGGCCGAGCAGTACTTC
TRBV10-3,.,TRBJ2-7,TRBD1,CAISIPGGTGYVEQYF,TGTGCCATCAGTATCCCAGGGGGGACAGGGTATGTCGAGCAGTACTTC
TRBV10-3,once,TRBJ2-7,TRBD1,CAIGGGGTGGYEQYF,TGTGCCATCGGAGGGGGTGGGACAGGGGGGTACGAGCAGTACTTC
TRBV5-4,once,TRBJ2-5,.,CASSSPGQKETQYF,TGTGCCAGCAGCTCCCCCGGACAGAAAGAGACCCAGTACTTC